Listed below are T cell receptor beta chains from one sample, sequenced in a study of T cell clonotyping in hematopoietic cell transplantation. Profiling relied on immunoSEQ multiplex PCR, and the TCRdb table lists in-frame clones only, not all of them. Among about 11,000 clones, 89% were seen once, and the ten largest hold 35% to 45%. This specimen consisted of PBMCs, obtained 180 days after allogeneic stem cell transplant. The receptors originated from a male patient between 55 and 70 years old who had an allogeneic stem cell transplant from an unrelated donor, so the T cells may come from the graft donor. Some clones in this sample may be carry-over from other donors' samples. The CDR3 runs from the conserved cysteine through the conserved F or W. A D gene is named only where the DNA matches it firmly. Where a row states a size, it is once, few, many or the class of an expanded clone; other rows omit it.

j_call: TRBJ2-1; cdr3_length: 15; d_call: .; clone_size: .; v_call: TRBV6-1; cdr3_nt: TGTGCCAGCACCAACCAATTGGGAGCGTACAATGAGCAGTTCTTC; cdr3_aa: CASTNQLGAYNEQFF
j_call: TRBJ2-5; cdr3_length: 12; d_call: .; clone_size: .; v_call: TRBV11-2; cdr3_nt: TGTGCCAGCAGCTCAAATGGGGAGACCCAGTACTTC; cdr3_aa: CASSSNGETQYF
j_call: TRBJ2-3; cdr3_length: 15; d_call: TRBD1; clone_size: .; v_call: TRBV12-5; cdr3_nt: TGTGCTAGTGGCTCCGGGACAGGGGTCACAGATACGCAGTATTTT; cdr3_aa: CASGSGTGVTDTQYF
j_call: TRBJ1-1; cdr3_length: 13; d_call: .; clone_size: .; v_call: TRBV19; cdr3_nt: TGTGCCAGTAGTATCACCGGACGCCCTGAAGCTTTCTTT; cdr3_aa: CASSITGRPEAFF
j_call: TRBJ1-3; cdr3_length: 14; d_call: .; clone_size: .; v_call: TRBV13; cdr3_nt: TGTGCCAGCAGCTTGAACAGGGCTGGAAACACCATATATTTT; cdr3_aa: CASSLNRAGNTIYF
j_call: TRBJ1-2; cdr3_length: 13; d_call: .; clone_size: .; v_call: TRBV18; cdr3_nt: TGTGCCAGCTCACAAGGGACAAACTATGGCTACACCTTC; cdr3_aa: CASSQGTNYGYTF
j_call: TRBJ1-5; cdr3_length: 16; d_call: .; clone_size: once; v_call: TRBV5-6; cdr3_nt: TGTGCCAGCAGCGCCGGGGGTTGGAATAGCAATCAGCCCCAGCATTTT; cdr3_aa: CASSAGGWNSNQPQHF
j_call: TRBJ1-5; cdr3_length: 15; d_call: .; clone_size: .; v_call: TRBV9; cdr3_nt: TGTGCCAGCAGCGTAGTTCCGGATAGCAATCAGCCCCAGCATTTT; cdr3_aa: CASSVVPDSNQPQHF
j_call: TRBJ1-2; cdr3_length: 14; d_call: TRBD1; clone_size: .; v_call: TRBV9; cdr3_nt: TGTGCCAGCAGCGTCAGACAGGGAACGGATGGCTACACCTTC; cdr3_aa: CASSVRQGTDGYTF
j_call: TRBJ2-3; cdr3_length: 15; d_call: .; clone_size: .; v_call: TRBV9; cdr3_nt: TGTGCCAGCAGCCCAGGGGGGGGCGGTACAGATACGCAGTATTTT; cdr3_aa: CASSPGGGGTDTQYF
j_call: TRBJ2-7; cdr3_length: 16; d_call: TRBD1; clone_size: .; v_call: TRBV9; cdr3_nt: TGTGCCAGCAGCGTAGCTAGGGACAGGGTACCCTACGAGCAGTACTTC; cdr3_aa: CASSVARDRVPYEQYF
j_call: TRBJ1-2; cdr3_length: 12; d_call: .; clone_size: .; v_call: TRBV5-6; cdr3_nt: TGTGCCAGCAGCTCACAGGGCTATGGCTACACCTTC; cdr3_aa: CASSSQGYGYTF
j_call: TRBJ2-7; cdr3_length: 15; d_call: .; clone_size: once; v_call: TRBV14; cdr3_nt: TGTGCCAGCAGCCAACGGCGCAGACCTTTGGACGAGCAGTACTTC; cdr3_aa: CASSQRRRPLDEQYF
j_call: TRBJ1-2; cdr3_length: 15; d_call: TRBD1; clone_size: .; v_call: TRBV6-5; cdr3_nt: TGTGCCAGCAGTTACTGGGGGACAGAAAAATATGGCTACACCTTC; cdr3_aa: CASSYWGTEKYGYTF
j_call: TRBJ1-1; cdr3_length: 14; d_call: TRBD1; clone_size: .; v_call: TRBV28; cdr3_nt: TGTGCCAGCACAATTAACAGGGGTCCCGCTGAAGCTTTCTTT; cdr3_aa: CASTINRGPAEAFF
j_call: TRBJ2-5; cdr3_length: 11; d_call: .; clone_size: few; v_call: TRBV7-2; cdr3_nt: TGTGCCAGCAGCTCACTAGGGGGGATGTACTTC; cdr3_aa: CASSSLGGMYF
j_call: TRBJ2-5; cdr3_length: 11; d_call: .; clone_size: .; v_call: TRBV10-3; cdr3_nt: TGTGCCACGGGGGGCCCCGAGACCCAGTACTTC; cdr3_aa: CATGGPETQYF
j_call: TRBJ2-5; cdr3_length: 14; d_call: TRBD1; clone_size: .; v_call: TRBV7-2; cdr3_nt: TGTGCCAGCAGCTTAGAAGGGGGCGCGAAGACCCAGTACTTC; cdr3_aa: CASSLEGGAKTQYF
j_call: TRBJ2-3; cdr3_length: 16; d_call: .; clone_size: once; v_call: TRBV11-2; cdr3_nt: TGTGCCAGCAGCTTAGACCCAGGCCCTAGCACAGATACGCAGTATTTT; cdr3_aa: CASSLDPGPSTDTQYF
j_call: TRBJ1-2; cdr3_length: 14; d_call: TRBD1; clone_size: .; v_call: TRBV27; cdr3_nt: TGTGCCAGCAGCCCGACAGGGGGATTCTATGGCTACACCTTC; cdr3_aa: CASSPTGGFYGYTF
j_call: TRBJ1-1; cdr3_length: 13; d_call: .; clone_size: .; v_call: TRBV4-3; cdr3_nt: TGCGCCAGCAGCCAAGACAGATACACTGAAGCTTTCTTT; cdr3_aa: CASSQDRYTEAFF
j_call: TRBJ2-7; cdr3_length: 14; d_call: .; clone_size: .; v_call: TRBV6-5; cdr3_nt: TGTGCCAGCAGAAACGGGCCGGCCTACTACGAGCAGTACTTC; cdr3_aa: CASRNGPAYYEQYF
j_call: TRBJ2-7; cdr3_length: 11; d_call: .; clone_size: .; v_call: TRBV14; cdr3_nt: TGTGCCAGCAGCCACCGGGAGAGGCAGTACTTC; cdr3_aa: CASSHRERQYF
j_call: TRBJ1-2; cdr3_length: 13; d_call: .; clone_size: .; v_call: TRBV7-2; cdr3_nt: TGTGCCAGCAGCTTAGGGGTCAACTATGGCTACACCTTC; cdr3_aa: CASSLGVNYGYTF
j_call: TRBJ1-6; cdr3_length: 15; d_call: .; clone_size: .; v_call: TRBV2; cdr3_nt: TGTGCCAGCAGTTCACCCAACAGTGGGGAATCACCCCTCCACTTT; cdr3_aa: CASSSPNSGESPLHF
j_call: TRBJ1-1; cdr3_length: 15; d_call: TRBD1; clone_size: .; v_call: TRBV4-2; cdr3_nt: TGTGCCAGCAGCCAAACAGGGACAGGGAACACTGAAGCTTTCTTT; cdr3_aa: CASSQTGTGNTEAFF
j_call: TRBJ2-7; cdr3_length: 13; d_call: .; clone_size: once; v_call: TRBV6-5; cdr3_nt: TGTGCCAGCCGGACTACCTCTTGGGGGGAGCAGTACTTC; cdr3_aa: CASRTTSWGEQYF
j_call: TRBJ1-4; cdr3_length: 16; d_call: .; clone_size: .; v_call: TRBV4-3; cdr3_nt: TGCGCCAGCAGCCAAGAAAAGAGGGGAACTAATGAAAAACTGTTTTTT; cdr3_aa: CASSQEKRGTNEKLFF
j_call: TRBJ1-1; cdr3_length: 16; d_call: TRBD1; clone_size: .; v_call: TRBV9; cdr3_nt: TGTGCCAGCAGCGTGAGACAGGGGGCTGGGGACACTGAAGCTTTCTTT; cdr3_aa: CASSVRQGAGDTEAFF
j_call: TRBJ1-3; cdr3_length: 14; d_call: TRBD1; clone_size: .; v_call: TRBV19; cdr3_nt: TGTGCCAGTAGTACGACAGGGCAAGAAAACACCATATATTTT; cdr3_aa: CASSTTGQENTIYF
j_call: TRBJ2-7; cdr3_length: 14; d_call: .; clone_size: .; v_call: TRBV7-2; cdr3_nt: TGTGCCAGCAGCTTCTCAGGGGATTGGTACGAGCAGTACTTC; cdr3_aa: CASSFSGDWYEQYF
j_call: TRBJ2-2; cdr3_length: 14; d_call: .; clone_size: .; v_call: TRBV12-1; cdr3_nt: TGTGCCAGCCTAGCGGGGGGCCTTGGCGGGGAGCTGTTTTTT; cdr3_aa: CASLAGGLGGELFF
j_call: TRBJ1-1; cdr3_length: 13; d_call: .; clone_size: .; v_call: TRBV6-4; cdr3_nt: TGTGCCAGCAGTGAACTGCGGGGCACTGAAGCTTTCTTT; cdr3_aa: CASSELRGTEAFF
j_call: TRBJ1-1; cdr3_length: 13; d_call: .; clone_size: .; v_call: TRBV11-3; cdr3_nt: TGTGCCAGCAGCTTAGATGGGGGACCTGAAGCTTTCTTT; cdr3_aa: CASSLDGGPEAFF
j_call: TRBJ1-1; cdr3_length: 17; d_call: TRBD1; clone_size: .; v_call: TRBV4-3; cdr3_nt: TGCGCCAGCAGCCAGGGCGCGGGACAGGGGAGAAACACTGAAGCTTTCTTT; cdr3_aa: CASSQGAGQGRNTEAFF
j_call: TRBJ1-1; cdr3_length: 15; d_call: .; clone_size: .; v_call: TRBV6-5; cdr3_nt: TGTGCCAGCAGTTACTCGAGCCTGCCGAACACTGAAGCTTTCTTT; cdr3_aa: CASSYSSLPNTEAFF
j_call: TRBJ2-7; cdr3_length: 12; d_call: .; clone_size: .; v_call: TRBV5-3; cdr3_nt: TGTGCCAGAAGCTTGGTCAGACACGAGCAGTACTTC; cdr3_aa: CARSLVRHEQYF
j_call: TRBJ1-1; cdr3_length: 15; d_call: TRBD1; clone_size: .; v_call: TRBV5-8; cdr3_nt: TGTGCCAGCAGCCAGATTGCAGGGGGGAACACTGAAGCTTTCTTT; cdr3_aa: CASSQIAGGNTEAFF
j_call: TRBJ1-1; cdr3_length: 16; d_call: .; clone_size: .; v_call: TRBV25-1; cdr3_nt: TGTGCCAGCAGTGAATGGCCGGGGACCGCTGCCACTGAAGCTTTCTTT; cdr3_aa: CASSEWPGTAATEAFF
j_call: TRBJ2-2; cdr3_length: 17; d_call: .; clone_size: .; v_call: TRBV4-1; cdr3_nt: TGCGCCAGCAGCCAAGATCCAGGGGCTTATAACACCGGGGAGCTGTTTTTT; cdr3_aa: CASSQDPGAYNTGELFF
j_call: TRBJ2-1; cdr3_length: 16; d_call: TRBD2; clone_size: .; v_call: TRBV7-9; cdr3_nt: TGTGCCAGCAGCTCACTAGCGGGGGCCGTGTACAATGAGCAGTTCTTC; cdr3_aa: CASSSLAGAVYNEQFF
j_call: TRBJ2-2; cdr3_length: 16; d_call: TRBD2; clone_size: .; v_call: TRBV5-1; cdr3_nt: TGCGCCAGCAGCTTGGAACGAACGGGGGGCACCGGGGAGCTGTTTTTT; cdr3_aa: CASSLERTGGTGELFF
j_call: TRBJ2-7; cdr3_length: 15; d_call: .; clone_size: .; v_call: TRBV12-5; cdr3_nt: TGTGCTAGTGGTTTGAAGCAGGGAGGCTCCTACGAGCAGTACTTC; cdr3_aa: CASGLKQGGSYEQYF
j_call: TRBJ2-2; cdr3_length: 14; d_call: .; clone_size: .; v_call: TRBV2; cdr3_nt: TGTGCCAGCAGTTTCACCTACCCCACCGGGGAGCTGTTTTTT; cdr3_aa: CASSFTYPTGELFF
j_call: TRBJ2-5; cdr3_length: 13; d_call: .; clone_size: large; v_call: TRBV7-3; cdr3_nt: TGTGCCAGCAGCTTAACGCTTGGAGAGACCCAGTACTTC; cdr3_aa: CASSLTLGETQYF
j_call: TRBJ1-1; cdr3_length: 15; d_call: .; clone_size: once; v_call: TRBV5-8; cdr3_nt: TGTGCCAGCAGCTTGGAAGCAGGAACGAACACTGAAGCTTTCTTT; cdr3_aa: CASSLEAGTNTEAFF
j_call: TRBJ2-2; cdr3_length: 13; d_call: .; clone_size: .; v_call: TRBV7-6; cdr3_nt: TGTGCCAGCAGCTTAGTTAGGACCGGGGAGCTGTTTTTT; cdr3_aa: CASSLVRTGELFF
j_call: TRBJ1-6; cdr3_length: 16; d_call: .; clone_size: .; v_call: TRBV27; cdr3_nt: TGTGCCAGCAAATCGGGCCAAGCGGGCTTTAATTCACCCCTCCACTTT; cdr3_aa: CASKSGQAGFNSPLHF
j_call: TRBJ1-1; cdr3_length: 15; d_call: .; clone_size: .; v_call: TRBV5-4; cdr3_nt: TGTGCCAGCAGCTTGGATGAGGGCCTGGGCACTGAAGCTTTCTTT; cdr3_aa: CASSLDEGLGTEAFF